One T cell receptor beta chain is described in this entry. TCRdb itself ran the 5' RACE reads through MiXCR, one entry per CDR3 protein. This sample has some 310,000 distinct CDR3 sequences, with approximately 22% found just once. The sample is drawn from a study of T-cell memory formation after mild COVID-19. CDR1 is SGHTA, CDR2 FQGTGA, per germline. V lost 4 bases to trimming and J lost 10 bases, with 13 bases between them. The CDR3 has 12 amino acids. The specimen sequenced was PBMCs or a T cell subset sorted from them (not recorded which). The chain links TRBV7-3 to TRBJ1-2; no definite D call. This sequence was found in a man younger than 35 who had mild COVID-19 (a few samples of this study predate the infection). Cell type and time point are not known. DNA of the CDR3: TGTGCCAGCAGCTCTGGGGTGGGTGACTACACCTTC. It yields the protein CASSSGVGDYTF.